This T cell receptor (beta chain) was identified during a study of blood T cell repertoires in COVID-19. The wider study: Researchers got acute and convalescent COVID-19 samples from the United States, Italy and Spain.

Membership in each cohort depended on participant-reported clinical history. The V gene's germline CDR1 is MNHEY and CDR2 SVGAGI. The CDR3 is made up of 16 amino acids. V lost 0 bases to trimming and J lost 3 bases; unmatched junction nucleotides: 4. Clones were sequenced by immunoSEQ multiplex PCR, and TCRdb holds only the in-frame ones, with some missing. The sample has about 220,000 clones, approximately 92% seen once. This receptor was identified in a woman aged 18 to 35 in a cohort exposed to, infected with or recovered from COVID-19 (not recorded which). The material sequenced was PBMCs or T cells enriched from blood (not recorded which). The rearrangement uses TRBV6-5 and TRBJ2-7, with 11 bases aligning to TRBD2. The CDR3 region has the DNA TGTGCCAGCAGTTACTCGACTAGCGGGGCTAACTACGAGCAGTACTTC. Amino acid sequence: CASSYSTSGANYEQYF.